This note documents a single T cell receptor beta chain sequence. This entry belongs to a study of blood T cell repertoires in COVID-19. Overall study context: The analysed material was cDNA or gDNA that came from T cells, B-cell-depleted T cells, or PBMCs.

Participant-given clinical history determined each cohort assignment. J gave up 5 bases and V 6 bases, and 4 bases lay outside the gene matches. The CDR3 covers 14 residues. Germline CDR1 reads MNHEY; CDR2 reads SVGAGI. Methods used by the authors: Amplifying reference gene primers gave estimates of nucleated cell counts. Repertoires were generated with immunoSEQ multiplex PCR, while TCRdb's copy carries only in-frame clones and drops some. V and J calls plus clone size are reproduced from that table; the DNA served to infer D and trimming. The sample contains roughly 270,000 clones, approximately 80% of which appear only once.

The chain couples TRBV6-5 to TRBJ1-4; TRBD1 matches 9 bases. The sequenced material came from PBMCs or T cells enriched from blood (not recorded which). The clonotype comes from a man aged 40-49 years who had been exposed to COVID-19. CDR3 in amino acids: CASSKQGANEKLFF. The CDR3 DNA reads as TGTGCCAGCAGCAAACAGGGGGCCAATGAAAAACTGTTTTTT.